Each of the 30 T cell receptor beta chains below was sequenced from the same sample in a study of Graves' ophthalmopathy and Graves' hyperthyroidism. Scientists amplified the TCR beta CDR3 regions from RNA transcripts. The library came from an HTBI-primed first-round RT-PCR and a second-round multiplex PCR. TCRdb itself ran the multiplex PCR reads through MiXCR, one entry per CDR3 protein. This sample has 200,000 to 250,000 distinct CDR3 sequences; roughly a fifth occur once, and the top ten carry about 46%. Sequenced sample: peripheral blood. All receptors come from a woman aged 45-65 years with Graves' ophthalmopathy.

This clonotype was recorded at least ten times. This CDR3 reads CASSQEGETQYF. The CDR3 DNA sequence: TGTGCCAGCAGCCAAGAGGGGGAGACCCAGTACTTC. V usage is TRBV4-2 and J usage is TRBJ2-5, with D uncertain. CDR1 LGHNA and CDR2 YNFKEQ come from the germline V gene. This CDR3 contains 12 residues. V gave up 0 bases and J gave up 5 bases, with 4 bases separating them.

This clonotype came up many times. The V gene is TRBV20-1, the J gene TRBJ2-7; D uncertain. CDR3 length: 14 amino acids. CDR1 and CDR2 from the germline V gene are DFQATT and SNEGSKA (reference sequence). V was trimmed by 0 bases and J by 3 bases, leaving 12 bases between them. CDR3 loop: CSARDPGLYYEQYF. DNA of the CDR3: TGCAGTGCTAGAGATCCTGGGTTGTACTACGAGCAGTACTTC.

This clonotype was observed many times. The chain combines TRBV2 with TRBJ1-5; D ambiguous. The CDR3 runs to 14 residues. V lost 4 bases, J lost 8 bases, and 15 bases lay in between. Germline V gene sequence: CDR1 SNHLY, CDR2 FYNNEI. The CDR3 DNA reads as TGTGCCAGCAGTGGGGAAAGGGAGAAGAAGCCCCAGCATTTT. Its protein is CASSGEREKKPQHF.

This clonotype was counted ten times or more. This chain joins TRBV2 and TRBJ2-2, with 10 nucleotides matching TRBD1. This CDR3 comprises 15 residues. Germline V CDR1 and CDR2: SNHLY, FYNNEI. The V segment lost 4 bases and the J segment 7 bases; nucleotides outside the gene matches: 6. Here the CDR3 reads CASSVMTGGGGELFF. The CDR3 nucleotides read TGTGCCAGCAGTGTAATGACAGGGGGCGGCGGGGAGCTGTTTTTT. Full variable domain (missing parts from reference TRBV2 and TRBJ2-2): EPEVTQTPSHQVTQMGQEVILRCVPISNHLYFYWYRQILGQKVEFLVSFYNNEISEKSEIFDDQFSVERPDGSNFTLKIRSTKLEDSAMYFCASSVMTGGGGELFFGEGSRLTVL.

A remark on this clonotype: A much larger clone differs by one base, so this may be a read error. The J gene is TRBJ2-7, the V gene TRBV6-1; D may be TRBD1 or TRBD2 (5 bases each). Trimming cost V 2 bases and J 9 bases, with 14 bases left between them. The CDR3 is 13 amino acids. CDR1 is MNHNS, CDR2 SASEGT, per germline. The CDR3 coding sequence is TGTGCCAGCAGTGAAAGGTCAGGGAGCGGGCAGTACTTC. Its translation: CASSERSGSGQYF.

As concerns this clonotype: Sequence at one end of the junction differs from germline and may be a read error. The chain has TRBV5-1 and TRBJ1-1, with a weak D call TRBD1 (6 bases). The CDR3 consists of 14 residues. Germline V CDR1 and CDR2: SGHRS, YFSETQ. CDR3 sequence reads: CASSPLQGVAEACF. The CDR3 DNA follows: TGCGCCAGCAGCCCCCTACAGGGTGTAGCTGAAGCTTGCTTT. Full variable domain (missing parts from reference TRBV5-1 and TRBJ1-1): KAGVTQTPRYLIKTRGQQVTLSCSPISGHRSVSWYQQTPGQGLQFLFEYFSETQRNKGNFPGRFSGRQFSNSRSEMNVSTLELGDSALYLCASSPLQGVAEACFGQGTRLTVV.

This clonotype was observed many times. In DNA, the CDR3 is TGTGCCACGTCTCTATCTTACGAGCAGTACTTC. This sequence encodes CATSLSYEQYF. The V and J genes are TRBV6-5 and TRBJ2-7, with D unclear. The CDR3 sequence is 11 residues long. The germline V and J ends were trimmed by 10 bases and 4 bases, with 11 bases remaining between them. The germline V gene has CDR1 MNHEY and CDR2 SVGAGI.

This clonotype was counted at least ten times. The CDR3 region is CASSLAGASMYEQYF. Here the CDR3 DNA reads TGTGCCAGCAGCTTAGCAGGGGCGAGTATGTACGAGCAGTACTTC. The chain links TRBV13 to TRBJ2-7, with D tentatively TRBD1 (6 bases). This CDR3 is 15 amino acids long. CDR1 and CDR2 from the germline V gene are PRHDT and FYEKMQ (reference sequence). V lost 1 base and J 4 bases, leaving 14 bases between the germline ends. The full variable domain, completed using reference TRBV13 and TRBJ2-7, is AAGVIQSPRHLIKEKRETATLKCYPIPRHDTVYWYQQGPGQDPQFLISFYEKMQSDKGSIPDRFSAQQFSDYHSELNMSSLELGDSALYFCASSLAGASMYEQYFGPGTRLTVT.

V is TRBV30 and J is TRBJ2-2; D is undetermined. Trimming removed 2 bases from V and 7 bases from J, with 11 bases in between. This CDR3 has 13 residues. The V gene's germline CDR1 is GTSNPN and CDR2 SVGIG (reference sequence). Written as DNA, the CDR3 is TGTGCCTGGAGTTTATTGCGTGTCGGGGAGCTGTTTTTT. Residues: CAWSLLRVGELFF.

As regards this clonotype: Just one base apart from a much larger clone, this may be a read error. The chain links TRBV12-3 or TRBV12-4 to TRBJ2-7; D assignment may be TRBD1 or TRBD2 (5 bases each). This CDR3 is 15 amino acids long. The CDR3 nucleotides read TGTGCCGGCAGACCCTCAGGGAGTCGTCACTACGAGCAGTACTTC. Its translation: CAGRPSGSRHYEQYF.

In its sample, this clonotype was seen many times. The chain has TRBV3-1 and TRBJ1-1; 8 nucleotides line up with TRBD1. CDR1 is LGHDT and CDR2 is YNNKEL in the germline V gene (reference sequence). The V and J ends lost 4 bases and 1 base, in that order; junction bases with no gene match: 2. This CDR3 contains 14 residues. The chain's CDR3 is CASSRGTGNTEAFF. The DNA for the CDR3 is TGTGCCAGCAGCCGCGGGACAGGGAACACTGAAGCTTTCTTT.

This clonotype was observed many times. The chain carries TRBV19 and TRBJ1-2, with a possible D match to TRBD1 (5 bases). This CDR3 region has 15 residues. Trimming removed 4 bases at V and 4 bases at J, with 16 bases between. Germline V CDR1 and CDR2: LNHDA, SQIVND (reference sequence). CDR3 amino acids: CASSNSVGTSYGYTF. The DNA for the CDR3 is TGTGCCAGTAGTAACTCCGTCGGGACTTCCTATGGCTACACCTTC.

This clonotype turned up a few times. The chain combines TRBV6-2 or TRBV6-3 with TRBJ1-2, with a possible D match to TRBD1 (5 bases). Germline V gives CDR1 MNHEY, CDR2 SVGEGT. This CDR3 comprises 13 residues. The germline V and J ends were trimmed by 6 bases and 7 bases, with 15 bases remaining between them. CDR3 DNA: TGTGCCAGCAGCACGGACATACGAGGTGGCTACACCTTC. Amino acid sequence: CASSTDIRGGYTF.

This clonotype was seen ten or more times. The chain joins TRBV5-5 to TRBJ2-7, with 8 bases that match TRBD1. CDR3 length equals 15 residues. J lost 4 bases, V lost 4 bases, and 10 bases had no gene match. In germline, CDR1 is SGHKS, CDR2 YYEKEE (reference sequence). This CDR3 reads CASSLRDRSEYEQYF. The CDR3 DNA reads as TGTGCCAGCAGCCTGAGGGACAGGAGTGAGTACGAGCAGTACTTC.

This clonotype was counted ten times or more. The chain links TRBV5-1 to TRBJ2-7; TRBD1 or TRBD2 may be the D gene (5 bases each). V gave up 7 bases and J gave up 6 bases, with 20 bases separating them. Germline CDR1 and CDR2: SGHRS and YFSETQ. This CDR3 comprises 14 residues. The CDR3 nucleotides are TGCGCCAGCGCCCCCGAGGGACCTCCTTCCGAGCAGTACTTC. Translation gives CASAPEGPPSEQYF.

This clonotype was counted at least ten times. J is TRBJ1-1 and V is TRBV7-9, with D uncertain. The V and J ends lost 5 bases and 0 bases respectively, with 13 bases between them. This CDR3 spans 15 amino acids. Germline V gives CDR1 SEHNR, CDR2 FQNEAQ (reference sequence). CDR3 protein: CASSPRGTMNTEAFF. The CDR3 DNA sequence: TGTGCCAGCAGCCCCCGAGGAACCATGAACACTGAAGCTTTCTTT.

In its sample, this clonotype was seen many times. V is TRBV4-1 and J is TRBJ2-7; D is ambiguous. Germline CDR1 and CDR2: MGHRA and YSYEKL. V dropped 0 bases and J dropped 4 bases, with 16 bases sitting between them. The CDR3 runs 16 residues. Here the CDR3 reads CASSQEFQAQQYEQYF. In nucleotides, the CDR3 is TGCGCCAGCAGCCAAGAGTTCCAAGCACAGCAGTACGAGCAGTACTTC.

There are many counts of this clonotype. CDR3 in DNA: TGCGCCAGCAGCTCCCTTCCGGGACTAGCGGGAGGTAACGCGAACACCGGGGAGCTGTTTTTT. Its protein is CASSSLPGLAGGNANTGELFF. The chain carries TRBV5-1 and TRBJ2-2, with TRBD2 matching 15 bases. CDR1 SGHRS and CDR2 YFSETQ come from the germline V gene. V was pared by 3 bases and J by 0 bases, with 12 bases of the junction left unmatched. There are 21 residues in the CDR3.

This clonotype occurred a few times. V and J are TRBV20-1 and TRBJ1-2; 12 nucleotides match TRBD1. The CDR3 is made up of 21 amino acids. Germline CDR1 reads DFQATT; CDR2 reads SNEGSKA (reference sequence). Losses at the gene ends were 3 bases for V and 0 bases for J; bases not matched to a gene: 20. Here the CDR3 reads CSASYPPGQGALIPSNYGYTF. The CDR3 DNA follows: TGCAGTGCTAGCTACCCGCCGGGACAGGGGGCATTAATACCTTCTAACTATGGCTACACCTTC.

This clonotype came up many times. V gene TRBV6-1 combines with J gene TRBJ2-5; 11 nucleotides line up with TRBD2. The junction had 12 bases not matched to a gene; V was cut back by 5 bases and J by 7 bases. Germline V CDR1 and CDR2: MNHNS, SASEGT. The CDR3 sequence is 16 residues long. The CDR3, as DNA: TGTGCCAGCAGTCAAGGTCTAGCGGGAGGTCGGGGGACCCAGTACTTC. Protein product: CASSQGLAGGRGTQYF.

This clonotype was found many times. The rearrangement uses TRBV3-1 and TRBJ1-5; 8 nucleotides align to TRBD1. V gave up 5 bases and J gave up 4 bases; unmatched junction bases: 7. This CDR3 comprises 15 residues. Germline CDR1 and CDR2: LGHDT and YNNKEL (reference sequence). The CDR3 region has the DNA TGTGCCAGCAGCAGAGGAGGACAGGGTAATCAGCCCCAGCATTTT. It specifies CASSRGGQGNQPQHF.

The rearrangement uses TRBV7-8 and TRBJ1-2, with a weak D call TRBD1 (5 bases). V lost 0 bases and J lost 4, with 9 bases in between. The CDR3 totals 14 residues. Germline assignment: CDR1 SGHVS and CDR2 FQNEAQ. CDR3 in DNA: TGTGCCAGCAGCTTAGCCCGACAGTCCTATGGCTACACCTTC. This sequence encodes CASSLARQSYGYTF.

The J gene is TRBJ1-1, the V gene TRBV7-9; D might be TRBD1 (5 bases). The V and J ends lost 5 bases and 0 bases respectively, with 13 bases between them. CDR1 and CDR2 (germline): SEHNR, FQNEAQ (reference sequence). CDR3 length: 15 amino acids. CDR3 DNA sequence: TGTGCCAGCAGCCTCCGGACACATATGAACACTGAAGCTTTCTTT. This gives the protein CASSLRTHMNTEAFF.

Only a few counts were recorded for this clonotype. This rearrangement joins TRBV6-1 to TRBJ1-3; D unclear. The CDR3 covers 15 residues. CDR1 is MNHNS, CDR2 SASEGT, per germline. The ends were cut back, 2 bases at V and 0 bases at J, with 8 bases in the middle. As DNA, the CDR3 is TGTGCCAGCAGTGAACAAAAGAGCTCTGGAAACACCATATATTTT. Translation: CASSEQKSSGNTIYF.

As to this clonotype: The germline gene is not matched at one end of the junction; a read error may be the cause. The chain joins TRBV28 to TRBJ1-1; no clear D gene. CDR1 is MDHEN and CDR2 is SYDVKM in the germline V gene. The CDR3 is 14 amino acids. CDR3 nucleotide sequence: TGTACCAGCAGTTTTCTGGGAATGAACACTGAAGCTTTCTTT. It specifies CTSSFLGMNTEAFF.

The gene calls are TRBV6-2 or TRBV6-3 and TRBJ2-3, with TRBD2 identical over 10 bases. Germline CDR1 is MNHEY and CDR2 is SVGEGT. V lost 5 bases, J lost 2 bases, and 7 bases stayed unmatched. The CDR3 consists of 16 residues. The CDR3 is CASSTLAGAYTDTQYF. The DNA of the CDR3 is TGTGCCAGCAGTACCCTAGCGGGAGCCTACACAGATACGCAGTATTTT.

This chain joins TRBV12-3 or TRBV12-4 and TRBJ1-2; TRBD1 is a possible D gene (5 bases). CDR3 length equals 14 residues. With 3 bases removed from V and 4 bases from J, the gap between germline ends came to 12 bases. The CDR3 DNA is TGTGCCAGCAGTTTTGCACAGGCGGGCTATGGCTACACCTTC. This encodes CASSFAQAGYGYTF.

The genes are TRBV9 and TRBJ1-1; weak D call: TRBD1 (6 bases). The germline V gene encodes CDR1 SGDLS and CDR2 YYNGEE. CDR3 length equals 13 residues. Trimming pared 3 bases from V and 4 bases from J, leaving 10 bases between. The CDR3 loop is CASSDRAGTEAFF. For the CDR3, the DNA is TGTGCCAGCAGCGACAGGGCTGGCACTGAAGCTTTCTTT.

This clonotype was detected many times. The gene calls are TRBV19 and TRBJ1-5; D is uncertain. This CDR3 contains 15 residues. The germline gives CDR1 LNHDA, CDR2 SQIVND (reference sequence). Trimming took off 1 base at V and 1 base at J, with 8 bases between the two ends. CDR3 amino acids: CASSIGSGSNQPQHF. CDR3 bases: TGTGCCAGTAGTATAGGAAGTGGAAGCAATCAGCCCCAGCATTTT. The variable domain in full, completed from reference TRBV19 and TRBJ1-5, reads DGGITQSPKYLFRKEGQNVTLSCEQNLNHDAMYWYRQDPGQGLRLIYYSQIVNDFQKGDIAEGYSVSREKKESFPLTVTSAQKNPTAFYLCASSIGSGSNQPQHFGDGTRLSIL.

The sample holds many counts of this clonotype. In DNA form, the CDR3 reads TGTGCCGGTTCCTTGGGAGGGGGAAGCAATCAGCCCCAGCATTTT. This encodes CAGSLGGGSNQPQHF. The J gene is TRBJ1-5, the V gene TRBV19; possible D gene TRBD1, 6 bases. The CDR3 consists of 15 residues. The V end was cut by 11 bases, the J end by 1 base, with 18 bases between. Germline CDR1 LNHDA, CDR2 SQIVND (reference sequence).